Described below is a single T cell receptor (beta chain) sequence and its context. These data belong to a study of cytomegalovirus exposure and HLA in healthy donors. 13 Jbeta primers and 60 Vbeta primers were used for the PCR. Original methodology: Around 10 million shared chains were among some 75 million unique TCR beta chains counted in a later analysis. TCRdb keeps only in-frame clones here, not all; method: immunoSEQ multiplex PCR. D and trimming come from the DNA, and the V and J calls and clone size come from that table. The repertoire includes some 190,000 clones, around 80% of them detected once, and around 1.5% sits in the top ten. CDR1 is SGHDT and CDR2 is YYEEEE in the germline V gene. V lost 4 bases and J lost 8, with 18 bases in between. The CDR3 runs to 14 residues.

The sample comprised PBMCs. The clonotype comes from a young man in good health and CMV-seronegative. The chain employs TRBV5-6 and TRBJ1-2; TRBD1 might be the D (5 bases). CDR3 sequence (DNA): TGTGCCAGCAGCCCGGGGGTGGGGCTGTTCGGCTACACCTTC. This sequence encodes CASSPGVGLFGYTF.